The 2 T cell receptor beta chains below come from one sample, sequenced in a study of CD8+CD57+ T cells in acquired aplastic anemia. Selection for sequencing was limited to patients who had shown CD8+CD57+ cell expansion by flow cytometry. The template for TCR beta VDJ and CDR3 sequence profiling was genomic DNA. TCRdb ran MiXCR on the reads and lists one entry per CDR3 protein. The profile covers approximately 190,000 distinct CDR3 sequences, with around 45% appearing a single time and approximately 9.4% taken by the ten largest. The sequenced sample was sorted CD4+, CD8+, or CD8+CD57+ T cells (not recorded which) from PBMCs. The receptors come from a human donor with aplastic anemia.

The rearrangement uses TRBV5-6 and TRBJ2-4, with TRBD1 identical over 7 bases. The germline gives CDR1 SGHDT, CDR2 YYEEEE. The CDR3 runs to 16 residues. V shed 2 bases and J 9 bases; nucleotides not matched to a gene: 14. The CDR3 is CASSLALVGGVSIQYF. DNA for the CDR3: TGTGCCAGCAGCTTAGCTTTAGTAGGGGGCGTGAGCATTCAGTACTTC.

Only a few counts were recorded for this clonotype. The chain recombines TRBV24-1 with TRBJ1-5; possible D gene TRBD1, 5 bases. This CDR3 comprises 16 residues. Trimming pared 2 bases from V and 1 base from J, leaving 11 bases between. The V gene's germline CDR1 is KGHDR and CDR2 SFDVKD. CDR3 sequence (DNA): TGTGCCACCAGTGATTCAGGGAGGGGCAGCAATCAGCCCCAGCATTTT. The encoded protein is CATSDSGRGSNQPQHF.